This entry features one T cell receptor beta chain sequence. The data stem from a study of control samples from healthy donors and cancer patients. Germline loops: CDR1 LGHDT, CDR2 YNNKEL (reference sequence). This CDR3 region has 17 residues. V shed 4 bases and J 5 bases; nucleotides not matched to a gene: 11. The repertoire was sequenced with immunoSEQ multiplex PCR; TCRdb's copy has only in-frame clones and lacks some. The repertoire holds 100,000 to 150,000 clones, with 80% to 95% as singletons. The receptor was derived from a man aged 35-49 years in good health. The chain has TRBV3-1 (or the pseudogene TRBV3-2) and TRBJ2-7, with TRBD2 matching over 13 bases. Sample: blood. The CDR3 region is CASSPTSGGLNVHEQYF. CDR3 nucleotide sequence: TGTGCCAGCAGCCCGACTAGCGGGGGGTTGAATGTCCACGAGCAGTACTTC.